These 24 T cell receptor beta chains were all obtained from the same sample, sequenced in a study of CD8+ T cells in alopecia areata. A panel of CD4, CD8alpha, NKG2D, NKG2ACE and other markers served to sort pooled cutaneous lymph node cells. Sequencing relied on a cDNA template that was reverse transcribed from extracted RNA. Sequencing used immunoSEQ multiplex PCR; TCRdb keeps in-frame clones, though not all of them. This sample has 270,000 or so clones, each found more than once. The sample was CD4+ T cells sorted from a lymph node. These receptors came from a C3H/HeJ mouse with alopecia areata. MHC haplotype: H2-k.

This clone has a handful of counts. Gene names and germline refer to mouse. The part of the CDR3 DNA that was read is TGTGCCAGCAGTGAGGCAGGGGGCGTAGAA. Translated, it gives CASSEAGGVE. The complete CDR3 reads CASSEAGGVETLYF. J is TRBJ2-3 and V is TRBV13-1, with 8 bases that match TRBD1. With the read ending 4 residues before the CDR3 end, the germline J gene is used to fill in that end. Germline V gives CDR1 NSHNY, CDR2 SYGAGN. The CDR3 runs to 14 residues.

About this clone: The genes are named according to mouse. In the same sample, other DNA sequences code for this CDR3. Incomplete CDR3 DNA: TGTGCCAGCAGCCAAGCACAGGGTAGTGCAGAA. Translation gives CASSQAQGSAE. The complete CDR3 sequence is CASSQAQGSAETLYF. The chain joins TRBV5 to TRBJ2-3, with D possibly being TRBD1 (6 bases). The read comes to an end 4 residues before the CDR3 does, leaving the germline J gene to fill in the end. CDR3 length: 15 residues. The germline V gene encodes CDR1 LGHNA and CDR2 YNLKQL (reference sequence). V lost 1 base to trimming and J lost 0 bases, with 8 bases between them.

For this clone: Here the gene names and germline are mouse. The read halts 4 residues ahead of the CDR3 end, with the missing end drawn from the germline J gene. This chain uses TRBV19 with TRBJ2-5, with TRBD1 identical over 8 bases. The length of the CDR3 is 15 residues. Germline CDR1 and CDR2: FNHDT and SITEND (reference sequence). CDR3 sequence reads: CASRPRTGTKDTQYF. CDR3 DNA, as far as it was read: TGTGCCAGCAGGCCCCGGACAGGGACAAAAGAC.

As to this clone: Gene labels here are mouse ones. The CDR3 end is not reached by the read, which stops 4 residues before it; the germline J gene fills it in. The chain uses TRBV1 and TRBJ2-2, with 10 bases fitting TRBD2. The V segment lost 1 base and the J segment 0 bases; nucleotides outside the gene matches: 2. Germline V lookup: CDR1 NSQYPW, CDR2 LRSPGD (reference sequence). This CDR3 is 17 amino acids long. Incomplete CDR3 DNA: TGCACCTGCAGTGCAGTTGACTGGGGGGCAAACACCGGG. Translation gives CTCSAVDWGANTG. The CDR3 in full is CTCSAVDWGANTGQLYF. Full variable domain (rest looked up from reference TRBV1 and TRBJ2-2): VTLLEQNPRWRLVPRGQAVNLRCILKNSQYPWMSWYQQDLQKQLQWLFTLRSPGDKEVKSLPGADYLATRVTDTELRLQVANMSQGRTLYCTCSAVDWGANTGQLYFGEGSKLTVL.

Only a few counts were recorded for this clone. The listed genes are named as in mouse. The CDR3 end lies 4 residues beyond the end of the read and is filled in from the germline J gene. The same CDR3 can be traced to other DNA sequences in this sample. This sequence joins TRBV13-3 and TRBJ1-2, with D unresolved. Germline CDR1 NNHDY, CDR2 SYVADS. CDR3 length: 13 amino acids. Between the trimmed V and J ends, which lost 2 bases and 0 bases, there was a span of 5 bases. The CDR3 is CASSDKANSDYTF. The sequenced CDR3 bases are TGTGCCAGCAGTGACAAAGCAAACTCC.

This clone was observed a handful of times. Gene names are the mouse ones. The read terminates 4 residues before the CDR3 end, so the remaining end is supplied by the germline J gene. This rearrangement joins TRBV13-2 to TRBJ2-7; TRBD1 matches 11 bases. The CDR3 is 16 amino acids. The V gene's germline CDR1 is NNHNN and CDR2 SYGAGS (reference sequence). V gave up 0 bases and J gave up 2 bases; unmatched junction bases: 4. The CDR3 is CASGDVPGQGAYEQYF. Partial CDR3 DNA: TGTGCCAGCGGTGATGTTCCGGGACAGGGGGCCTAT.

A word on this clone: Any gene name here is a mouse gene name. The read halts 4 residues ahead of the CDR3 end, with the missing end drawn from the germline J gene. Other nucleotide sequences from this sample produce the same CDR3. The J gene is TRBJ2-5, the V gene TRBV13-2; D may be TRBD1 (6 bases). The CDR3 is 13 amino acids. The V gene's germline CDR1 is NNHNN and CDR2 SYGAGS (reference sequence). V shed 3 bases and J shed 1 base, with 6 bases lying between them. The CDR3 loop reads CASGGTDQDTQYF. The CDR3 bases that were read are TGTGCCAGCGGTGGGACAGACCAAGAC.

This clone was detected only a few times. Germline and genes: mouse. The CDR3 end is not reached by the read, which stops 4 residues before it; the germline J gene fills it in. This chain links TRBV5 with TRBJ2-5; TRBD2 agrees at 12 bases. The germline V gene encodes CDR1 LGHNA and CDR2 YNLKQL (reference sequence). The CDR3 length is 17 residues. The V gene end was trimmed by 1 base and the J gene end by 0 bases; junction bases not matched to a gene: 2. CDR3 amino acids: CASSQGTGGVNQDTQYF. Incomplete CDR3 DNA: TGTGCCAGCAGCCAAGGGACTGGGGGGGTTAACCAAGAC.

This clone was seen more than once but under ten times. Germline and genes: mouse. The sequenced CDR3 bases are TGTGCCAGCGGTGCCTGGGGGGTTAACCAAGAC. Its translation: CASGAWGVNQD. The full CDR3 protein reads CASGAWGVNQDTQYF. The V and J genes are TRBV13-2 and TRBJ2-5, with 8 bases lining up with TRBD2. The read falls 4 residues short of the CDR3 end, and the missing part is taken from the germline J gene. Germline CDR1 reads NNHNN; CDR2 reads SYGAGS (reference sequence). Trimming took 3 bases from V and 0 from J; bases not matched to a gene: 3. This CDR3 is built from 15 residues.

In the case of this clone: Genes here carry mouse names. The observed sequence ends 4 residues before the CDR3 terminus, with the missing tail filled in from the germline J gene. V usage is TRBV1 and J usage is TRBJ2-7; TRBD1 matches at 10 bases. The V gene's germline CDR1 is NSQYPW and CDR2 LRSPGD (reference sequence). The CDR3 loop spans 13 amino acids. CDR3 DNA, as far as it was read: TGCACCTGCAGACGGACAGGGGGATAT. Residues: CTCRRTGGY. The full CDR3 protein reads CTCRRTGGYEQYF. Using reference TRBV1 and TRBJ2-7 for the parts outside the CDR3, the full variable domain is VTLLEQNPRWRLVPRGQAVNLRCILKNSQYPWMSWYQQDLQKQLQWLFTLRSPGDKEVKSLPGADYLATRVTDTELRLQVANMSQGRTLYCTCRRTGGYEQYFGPGTRLTVL.

In its sample, this clone was seen a few times. Gene names and germline refer to mouse. The missing CDR3 end, 4 residues past where the read stops, is filled in from the germline J gene. The chain links TRBV5 to TRBJ2-3; TRBD1 aligns across 7 bases. The CDR3 loop spans 15 amino acids. V lost 4 bases and J lost 0; bases outside the gene matches: 4. Germline V gives CDR1 LGHNA, CDR2 YNLKQL (reference sequence). CDR3 amino acids: CASSPYRGSAETLYF. The covered CDR3 bases are TGTGCCAGCAGCCCCTACAGGGGTAGTGCAGAA.

A remark on this clone: Germline and genes: mouse. Sequencing ends 4 residues short of the CDR3 end; the germline J gene provides the rest. The V and J genes are TRBV13-2 and TRBJ1-2; possible D gene TRBD1, 6 bases. Germline CDR1 is NNHNN and CDR2 is SYGAGS (reference sequence). The CDR3 loop spans 13 amino acids. The CDR3 here is CASGEQGESDYTF. The CDR3 bases that were read are TGTGCCAGCGGTGAACAGGGAGAATCC.

This clone was seen a handful of times. Mouse names are used for the genes. The sequence runs out 4 residues before the end of the CDR3; the remainder is reconstructed from the germline J gene. Different DNA sequences within this sample yield the same CDR3. The V gene is TRBV5, the J gene TRBJ2-3; 10 nucleotides agree with TRBD2. The CDR3 extends over 16 amino acids. The ends lost 1 base at V and 1 base at J; junction bases unmatched: 2. Germline assignment: CDR1 LGHNA and CDR2 YNLKQL (reference sequence). The CDR3 reads CASSQGLGGGAETLYF. The DNA read from the CDR3 is TGTGCCAGCAGCCAAGGACTGGGGGGAGGTGCAGAA.

At least ten counts were recorded for this clone. Genes and germline are mouse. Read coverage stops 4 residues before the CDR3 terminus; the germline J gene supplies the remainder. V usage is TRBV1 and J usage is TRBJ1-2; D possibly corresponds to TRBD1 (6 bases). Germline values: CDR1 NSQYPW, CDR2 LRSPGD (reference sequence). V shed 1 base and J shed 2 bases, with 8 bases lying between them. This CDR3 region has 14 residues. The CDR3 bases that were read are TGCACCTGCAGTGCAGCCACAGGGAACTCC. Translated: CTCSAATGNS. The entire CDR3 protein reads CTCSAATGNSDYTF. The whole variable domain, remainder taken from reference TRBV1 and TRBJ1-2, is VTLLEQNPRWRLVPRGQAVNLRCILKNSQYPWMSWYQQDLQKQLQWLFTLRSPGDKEVKSLPGADYLATRVTDTELRLQVANMSQGRTLYCTCSAATGNSDYTFGSGTRLLVI.

Turning to this clone: Genes and germline are mouse. The CDR3 DNA, read in part, is TGTGCCAGCAGTCAACAGGGTAGAAAC. Encoded protein: CASSQQGRN. The CDR3 in its entirety is CASSQQGRNTLYF. This sequence joins TRBV19 and TRBJ2-4; D might be TRBD1 (6 bases). The read stops 4 residues short of the end of the CDR3; the missing end is completed from the germline J gene. This CDR3 contains 13 residues. Per germline, CDR1 FNHDT and CDR2 SITEND (reference sequence).

Comment on this clone: The germline and genes are mouse ones. The read ends 4 residues early relative to the CDR3; the germline J gene fills the gap. The chain joins TRBV19 to TRBJ2-2; 8 nucleotides align to TRBD1. The CDR3 spans 16 residues. The V gene end was trimmed by 5 bases and the J gene end by 0 bases; junction bases not matched to a gene: 6. Germline values: CDR1 FNHDT, CDR2 SITEND (reference sequence). The chain's CDR3 is CASSHGTGTNTGQLYF. CDR3 DNA (partial): TGTGCCAGCAGCCACGGGACAGGAACAAACACCGGG. Full variable domain (missing parts from reference TRBV19 and TRBJ2-2): GGIITQTPKFLIGQEGQKLTLKCQQNFNHDTMYWYRQDSGKGLRLIYYSITENDLQKGDLSEGYDASREKKSSFSLTVTSAQKNEMAVFLCASSHGTGTNTGQLYFGEGSKLTVL.

A remark on this clone: Mouse names are used for the genes. CDR3 residues: CASSTTKAEQFF. The CDR3 bases that were read are TGTGCCAGCAGTACAACCAAAGCT. V usage is TRBV19 and J usage is TRBJ2-1, with unresolved D. The read finishes 4 residues shy of the CDR3 end, and the germline J gene is used to complete it. Germline V CDR1 and CDR2: FNHDT, SITEND (reference sequence). The CDR3 covers 12 residues.

A remark on this clone: Germline and genes here are mouse. The read finishes 3 residues shy of the CDR3 end, and the germline J gene is used to complete it. The V gene is TRBV13-1, the J gene TRBJ1-6; D remains ambiguous. TRBJ1-6 is an open reading frame, and its role is uncertain. Trimming cost V 6 bases and J 7 bases, with 8 bases left between them. Germline CDR1 is NSHNY and CDR2 is SYGAGN. The CDR3 has 12 amino acids. Incomplete CDR3 DNA: TGTGCCAGCAACACCAGGAATTCGCCC. Encoded protein: CASNTRNSP. The whole CDR3 protein is CASNTRNSPLYF.

This clone showed up just a few times. Gene names and germline refer to mouse. The sequenced fragment ends 4 residues before the CDR3 boundary, so the rest is inferred from the germline J gene. This sample also contains other DNA sequences that code for the same CDR3. This sequence joins TRBV13-2 and TRBJ2-7; D remains unclear. In germline, CDR1 is NNHNN, CDR2 SYGAGS (reference sequence). This CDR3 region has 13 residues. The germline V and J ends were trimmed by 0 bases and 3 bases, with 7 bases remaining between them. CDR3 region: CASGDAHSYEQYF. The sequenced CDR3 bases are TGTGCCAGCGGTGATGCACACAGCTAT.

This clone was counted only a few times. Gene names and germline match the mouse. With the read ending 4 residues before the CDR3 end, the germline J gene is used to fill in that end. The gene calls are TRBV13-2 and TRBJ2-5; TRBD1 matches at 9 bases. The CDR3 contains 12 residues. Germline V gives CDR1 NNHNN, CDR2 SYGAGS (reference sequence). The CDR3 sequence: CATRDREDTQYF. CDR3 DNA, as far as it was read: TGTGCCACCCGGGACAGGGAAGAC.

A note on this clone: Gene names are the mouse ones. The read halts 4 residues ahead of the CDR3 end, with the missing end drawn from the germline J gene. The V and J genes are TRBV1 and TRBJ2-3; D may be TRBD1 (7 bases). Germline lookup yields CDR1 NSQYPW and CDR2 LRSPGD (reference sequence). This CDR3 has 14 residues. Trimming pared 3 bases from V and 3 bases from J, leaving 10 bases between. This chain's CDR3 is CTCSAKGAAETLYF. The part of the CDR3 DNA that was read is TGCACCTGCAGTGCGAAGGGGGCGGCAGAA.

This clone was observed a few times. Germline and genes: mouse. The read ends 4 residues before the CDR3 terminus; that terminus is restored from the germline J gene. V and J are TRBV13-1 and TRBJ2-7; TRBD2 matches 12 bases. Germline loops: CDR1 NSHNY, CDR2 SYGAGN. The length of the CDR3 is 16 residues. CDR3 bases read: TGTGCCAGCAGTGATGCAGGGACTGGGGGGCGTTAT. Translating gives CASSDAGTGGRY. From start to end, the CDR3 is CASSDAGTGGRYEQYF.

As concerns this clone: Mouse gene names apply. The read comes to an end 4 residues before the CDR3 does, leaving the germline J gene to fill in the end. This sample includes further DNA sequences coding for the same CDR3. The V call is TRBV1, the J call TRBJ2-5; the match to TRBD2 covers 12 bases. Germline V CDR1 and CDR2: NSQYPW, LRSPGD (reference sequence). Trimming cost V 3 bases and J 2 bases; bases outside gene matches: 3. The CDR3 sequence is 16 residues long. CDR3 bases read: TGCACCTGCAGTGCGGGACTGGGGGGCGGCCAAGAC. Residues: CTCSAGLGGGQD. The entire CDR3 sequence reads CTCSAGLGGGQDTQYF.

In the case of this clone: All gene names here are mouse names. With the read ending 3 residues before the CDR3 end, the germline J gene is used to fill in that end. The chain has TRBV21 and TRBJ1-6; D is unclear. TRBV21 has ORF status, its function being uncertain. TRBJ1-6 is flagged as an ORF with uncertain function. The CDR3 length is 12 residues. V was trimmed by 2 bases and J by 8 bases, leaving 4 bases between them. The DNA read from the CDR3 is TGTGCTAGCAGTCAACCAGATTCGCCC. Protein sequence: CASSQPDSP. The whole CDR3 reads CASSQPDSPLYF.